These T cell receptor beta chains were read from a single sample in a study of OX40 agonist ivuxolimab in advanced cancers. This table comes from immunoSEQ multiplex PCR, and its TCRdb copy is limited to in-frame clones, with some not included. The sample consists of roughly 53,000 clones, over 80% of them appearing once. The sample in question was CD4+ or CD8+ T cells sorted from blood, obtained in a trial of the OX40 agonist ivuxolimab. The source is an adult with an advanced solid tumor such as melanoma, head and neck, liver or kidney cancer. CDR3s include the opening cysteine and the closing phenylalanine or tryptophan. Each record gives: clone size, D gene, V gene, J gene, CDR3 protein, CDR3 DNA. The D gene is left open where the match is weak. Some rows mark clone size as missing; the rest say once, few, many or name a class of expanded clone.

clone_size: once
d_call: TRBD2
v_call: TRBV7-2
j_call: TRBJ2-3
cdr3_aa: CASSIVAGSVRDTQYF
cdr3_nt: TGTGCCAGCAGCATCGTAGCGGGGAGTGTGAGAGATACGCAGTATTTT

clone_size: once
d_call: NA
v_call: TRBV5-6
j_call: TRBJ2-6
cdr3_aa: CASLGCNSRANVLTF
cdr3_nt: TGTGCCAGCTTGGGGTGCAATAGTCGGGCCAACGTCCTGACTTTC

clone_size: NA
d_call: NA
v_call: TRBV7-2
j_call: TRBJ2-1
cdr3_aa: CASSFSRGSDSSYNEQFF
cdr3_nt: TGTGCCAGCAGCTTCAGTAGGGGGTCTGATAGCTCCTACAATGAGCAGTTCTTC

clone_size: NA
d_call: TRBD2
v_call: TRBV7-2
j_call: TRBJ2-7
cdr3_aa: CASSLALAGVSEQYF
cdr3_nt: TGTGCCAGCAGCTTAGCCCTAGCGGGAGTTAGCGAGCAGTACTTC

clone_size: NA
d_call: NA
v_call: TRBV10-2
j_call: TRBJ1-2
cdr3_aa: CASTLGRDYGYTF
cdr3_nt: TGCGCCAGCACCCTTGGGAGGGACTATGGCTACACCTTC

clone_size: NA
d_call: TRBD1
v_call: TRBV27
j_call: TRBJ1-1
cdr3_aa: CASSPLQGVNTEAFF
cdr3_nt: TGTGCCAGCAGTCCACTACAGGGGGTGAACACTGAAGCTTTCTTT

clone_size: NA
d_call: TRBD1
v_call: TRBV28
j_call: TRBJ1-4
cdr3_aa: CASSPGTGLSEKLFF
cdr3_nt: TGTGCCAGCAGTCCCGGGACAGGGCTTAGTGAAAAACTGTTTTTT

clone_size: few
d_call: NA
v_call: TRBV7-2
j_call: TRBJ2-1
cdr3_aa: CASSREGTAYNEQFF
cdr3_nt: TGTGCCAGCAGCAGAGAAGGGACTGCTTACAATGAGCAGTTCTTC

clone_size: NA
d_call: NA
v_call: TRBV6-5
j_call: TRBJ1-6
cdr3_aa: CASTQDGGSDSPLHF
cdr3_nt: TGTGCCAGCACCCAGGACGGGGGTTCGGATTCACCCCTCCACTTT

clone_size: NA
d_call: NA
v_call: TRBV19
j_call: TRBJ1-1
cdr3_aa: CASSSRMGAFF
cdr3_nt: TGTGCCAGTAGTTCCAGGATGGGGGCTTTCTTT

clone_size: NA
d_call: NA
v_call: TRBV5-1
j_call: TRBJ1-3
cdr3_aa: CASSSSISGNTIYF
cdr3_nt: TGCGCCAGCAGCTCTTCAATTTCTGGAAACACCATATATTTT

clone_size: NA
d_call: NA
v_call: TRBV5-1
j_call: TRBJ1-3
cdr3_aa: CASSLVGSISGNTIYF
cdr3_nt: TGCGCCAGCAGCTTGGTCGGCAGTATCTCTGGAAACACCATATATTTT

clone_size: NA
d_call: NA
v_call: TRBV28
j_call: TRBJ1-1
cdr3_aa: CASSSGGETEAFF
cdr3_nt: TGTGCCAGCAGTTCCGGGGGCGAGACTGAAGCTTTCTTT

clone_size: NA
d_call: TRBD1
v_call: TRBV5-1
j_call: TRBJ1-6
cdr3_aa: CASSPGQDSPLHF
cdr3_nt: TGCGCCAGCAGCCCCGGACAGGACTCACCCCTCCACTTT

clone_size: NA
d_call: NA
v_call: TRBV5-4
j_call: TRBJ1-2
cdr3_aa: CASSLASSSSYGYTF
cdr3_nt: TGTGCCAGCAGCTTGGCCTCGAGCAGCTCATATGGCTACACCTTC

clone_size: NA
d_call: TRBD1
v_call: TRBV4-1
j_call: TRBJ2-1
cdr3_aa: CASSQTGTASYNEQFF
cdr3_nt: TGCGCCAGCAGCCAGACCGGGACAGCTTCCTACAATGAGCAGTTCTTC

clone_size: NA
d_call: TRBD2
v_call: TRBV6-6
j_call: TRBJ2-7
cdr3_aa: CASSFGLADYEQYF
cdr3_nt: TGTGCCAGCAGTTTCGGACTAGCGGACTACGAGCAGTACTTC

clone_size: NA
d_call: NA
v_call: TRBV5-4
j_call: TRBJ2-1
cdr3_aa: CASSLGTPLYNEQFF
cdr3_nt: TGTGCCAGCAGCTTAGGGACTCCACTATACAATGAGCAGTTCTTC

clone_size: NA
d_call: NA
v_call: TRBV5-1
j_call: TRBJ2-3
cdr3_aa: CASSLTGIYSDTQYF
cdr3_nt: TGCGCCAGCAGCTTGACCGGGATTTACTCAGATACGCAGTATTTT

clone_size: NA
d_call: NA
v_call: TRBV7-2
j_call: TRBJ2-2
cdr3_aa: CASSLRGSTGELFF
cdr3_nt: TGTGCCAGCAGCCTTCGAGGATCGACCGGGGAGCTGTTTTTT

clone_size: NA
d_call: NA
v_call: TRBV18
j_call: TRBJ2-7
cdr3_aa: CASSPEAVTYEQYF
cdr3_nt: TGTGCCAGCTCACCAGAGGCTGTTACCTACGAGCAGTACTTC

clone_size: NA
d_call: TRBD1
v_call: TRBV6-1
j_call: TRBJ1-2
cdr3_aa: CATEGARGYGYTF
cdr3_nt: TGTGCGACCGAGGGGGCGCGCGGCTATGGCTACACCTTC

clone_size: NA
d_call: TRBD2
v_call: TRBV2
j_call: TRBJ2-3
cdr3_aa: CASSGGLASDTQYF
cdr3_nt: TGTGCCAGCAGCGGGGGACTAGCGTCCGATACGCAGTATTTT

clone_size: NA
d_call: TRBD2
v_call: TRBV5-1
j_call: TRBJ2-5
cdr3_aa: CASSPGLAGLDAETQYF
cdr3_nt: TGCGCCAGCAGCCCGGGACTAGCGGGCCTTGATGCAGAGACCCAGTACTTC

clone_size: NA
d_call: NA
v_call: TRBV6-5
j_call: TRBJ1-2
cdr3_aa: CASSYRIGQIYGYTF
cdr3_nt: TGTGCCAGCAGTTACCGCATTGGACAGATCTATGGCTACACCTTC

clone_size: NA
d_call: NA
v_call: TRBV7-2
j_call: TRBJ1-2
cdr3_aa: CASSLDGDYGYTF
cdr3_nt: TGTGCCAGCAGCTTGGACGGGGACTATGGCTACACCTTC

clone_size: few
d_call: TRBD2
v_call: TRBV2
j_call: TRBJ2-1
cdr3_aa: CASRRAGLAGGPGYNEQFF
cdr3_nt: TGTGCCAGCAGGAGAGCTGGGCTAGCGGGGGGGCCAGGGTACAATGAGCAGTTCTTC

clone_size: NA
d_call: NA
v_call: TRBV18
j_call: TRBJ1-2
cdr3_aa: CASSHAQLDGYGYTF
cdr3_nt: TGTGCCAGCTCACACGCCCAGCTCGACGGCTATGGCTACACCTTC

clone_size: NA
d_call: NA
v_call: TRBV5-1
j_call: TRBJ1-1
cdr3_aa: CASSSGSMNTEAFF
cdr3_nt: TGCGCCAGCAGCTCAGGGAGCATGAACACTGAAGCTTTCTTT

clone_size: NA
d_call: NA
v_call: TRBV29-1
j_call: TRBJ2-3
cdr3_aa: CSVEGVGSMRDTQYF
cdr3_nt: TGCAGCGTCGAAGGTGTTGGTTCGATGCGGGATACGCAGTATTTT

clone_size: NA
d_call: NA
v_call: TRBV5-1
j_call: TRBJ2-1
cdr3_aa: CASQPYPGLQYNEQFF
cdr3_nt: TGCGCCAGCCAACCATACCCGGGACTGCAATACAATGAGCAGTTCTTC

clone_size: NA
d_call: NA
v_call: TRBV28
j_call: TRBJ1-4
cdr3_aa: CASSAFPRDTLAFVHEKLFF
cdr3_nt: TGTGCCAGCAGTGCCTTCCCCCGGGACACTCTAGCCTTTGTTCATGAAAAACTGTTTTTT

clone_size: once
d_call: TRBD2
v_call: TRBV28
j_call: TRBJ2-1
cdr3_aa: CASSLRREWVDEQFF
cdr3_nt: TGTGCCAGCAGTTTACGGCGGGAGTGGGTTGATGAGCAGTTCTTC

clone_size: NA
d_call: NA
v_call: TRBV29-1
j_call: TRBJ2-1
cdr3_aa: CSLVPNNEQFF
cdr3_nt: TGCAGCCTTGTCCCAAACAATGAGCAGTTCTTC

clone_size: NA
d_call: NA
v_call: TRBV5-1
j_call: TRBJ2-1
cdr3_aa: CASRGPQGGNEQFF
cdr3_nt: TGCGCCAGCAGGGGACCCCAGGGGGGGAATGAGCAGTTCTTC

clone_size: NA
d_call: TRBD1
v_call: TRBV11-2
j_call: TRBJ1-1
cdr3_aa: CASSKDRDRGFRDTEAFF
cdr3_nt: TGTGCCAGCAGCAAAGACCGGGACAGGGGATTCAGGGACACTGAAGCTTTCTTT

clone_size: NA
d_call: NA
v_call: TRBV2
j_call: TRBJ1-5
cdr3_aa: CASGEQPQHF
cdr3_nt: TGTGCCAGCGGGGAGCAGCCCCAGCATTTT

clone_size: NA
d_call: TRBD1
v_call: TRBV4-3
j_call: TRBJ2-7
cdr3_aa: CASSQEGTGTNEQYF
cdr3_nt: TGCGCCAGCAGCCAAGAAGGGACAGGGACCAACGAGCAGTACTTC

clone_size: NA
d_call: NA
v_call: TRBV4-1
j_call: TRBJ1-1
cdr3_aa: CASSHPRGEPNTEAFF
cdr3_nt: TGCGCCAGCAGCCACCCTCGAGGGGAACCGAACACTGAAGCTTTCTTT

clone_size: NA
d_call: NA
v_call: TRBV7-9
j_call: TRBJ2-2
cdr3_aa: CASIRGEHGELFF
cdr3_nt: TGTGCCAGCATCCGAGGGGAGCACGGGGAGCTGTTTTTT

clone_size: NA
d_call: TRBD1
v_call: TRBV5-4
j_call: TRBJ1-1
cdr3_aa: CASSQDPSGTVKTEAFF
cdr3_nt: TGTGCCAGCAGCCAAGATCCGTCCGGGACAGTAAAAACTGAAGCTTTCTTT

clone_size: once
d_call: NA
v_call: TRBV9
j_call: TRBJ2-1
cdr3_aa: CASSDGFYEQFF
cdr3_nt: TGTGCCAGCAGTGACGGTTTTTATGAGCAGTTCTTC

clone_size: NA
d_call: NA
v_call: TRBV5-4
j_call: TRBJ1-2
cdr3_aa: CASSSPGGPFHTF
cdr3_nt: TGTGCCAGCAGCTCCCCTGGTGGGCCCTTCCACACCTTC

clone_size: NA
d_call: NA
v_call: TRBV2
j_call: TRBJ1-3
cdr3_aa: CASSATDFSGNTIYF
cdr3_nt: TGTGCCAGCAGTGCGACAGATTTCTCTGGAAACACCATATATTTT